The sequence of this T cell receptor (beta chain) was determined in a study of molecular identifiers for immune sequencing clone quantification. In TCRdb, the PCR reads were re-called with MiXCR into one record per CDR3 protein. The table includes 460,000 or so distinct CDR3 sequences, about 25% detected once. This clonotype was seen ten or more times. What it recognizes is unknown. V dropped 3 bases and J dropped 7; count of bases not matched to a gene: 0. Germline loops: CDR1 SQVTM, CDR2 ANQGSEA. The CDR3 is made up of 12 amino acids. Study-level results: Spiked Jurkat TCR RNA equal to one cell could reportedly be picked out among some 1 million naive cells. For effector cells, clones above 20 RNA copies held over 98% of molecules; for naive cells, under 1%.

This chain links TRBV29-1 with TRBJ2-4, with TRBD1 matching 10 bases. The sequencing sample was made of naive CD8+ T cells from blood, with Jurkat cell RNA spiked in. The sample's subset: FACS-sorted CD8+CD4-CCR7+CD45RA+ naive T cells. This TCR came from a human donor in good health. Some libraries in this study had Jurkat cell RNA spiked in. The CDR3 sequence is CSVEDRGNIQYF. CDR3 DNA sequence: TGCAGCGTTGAGGACAGGGGGAACATTCAGTACTTC.